These T cell receptor beta chains were read from a single sample in a study of STAT5B mutations in CD4+ large granular lymphocyte leukemia. Assay: immunoSEQ multiplex PCR; the TCRdb copy retains only in-frame clones and omits some. The profile covers tens of thousands of clones, with 72% appearing a single time and around 0.65% taken by the ten largest. The sequenced sample was CD4+ T cells from blood buffy coats. The receptors stem from a human donor in good health. CDR3s include the opening cysteine and the closing phenylalanine or tryptophan. Fields, in order: CDR3 length, V gene, CDR3 protein.

>16|TRBV28
CASSSIARYSNQPQHF
>14|TRBV7-8
CASSQRRISYEQYF
>16|TRBV9
CASSVEGGLVPDTQYF
>12|TRBV28
CASSSRNTEAFF
>12|TRBV19
CASSFLQETQYF
>17|TRBV7-2
CASSLELAGGLTYEQYF
>16|TRBV10-3
CAISDGTSGNTGELFF
>16|TRBV28
CASSPTGTFMNTEAFF
>12|TRBV7-2
CATGRPNYGYTF
>14|TRBV9
CASSFDRGSYEQYF
>14|TRBV9
CASSVEGRGNEQFF
>16|TRBV7-9
CVSSPRWGAQDYGYTF
>12|TRBV25-1
CASSLTGTEQYF
>15|TRBV6-6
CASSTSDRGINEQFF
>16|TRBV4-1
CASSQESVPGYNEQFF
>18|TRBV4-2
CASSQGRWLAGGTDTQYF
>16|TRBV5-4
CASSLSARGSGNTIYF
>15|TRBV10-3
CAISADRLGAYGYTF
>15|TRBV7-2
CASSPRTSGRETQYF
>18|TRBV11-2
CASSLARDGRVSGNTIYF
>18|TRBV4-1
CASSQVFGGSSYNSPLHF
>13|TRBV11-2
CASSLGVPYEQYF
>13|TRBV6-5
CASSYGRGTPAFF
>14|TRBV6-1
CASSDAFPYYEQYF
>12|TRBV7-2
CASSRTLFEQYF
>15|TRBV5-5
CASSTTKSSYNEQFF
>15|TRBV6-6
CASSTPRGRLNEQYF
>15|TRBV5-6
CASSLGAGRSYEQYF
>12|TRBV28
CATHAGDTEAFF
>15|TRBV19
CASSKGDTSPYEQYF
>15|TRBV9
CASSVAASLVYEQYF
>17|TRBV4-1
CASSQGPSQGAGNTIYF
>14|TRBV5-1
CASSPMGAYYEQYF
>17|TRBV28
CASSLLPGAGDLYEQYF
>18|TRBV7-9
CASSLVGAGVDGANVLTF
>16|TRBV5-1
CASSPSERGPANEQFF
>13|TRBV5-5
CASSLGTAAEAFF